These 16 T cell receptor beta chains were sequenced from one sample in a study of blood T cells in healthy people across ages. For the second PCR, which ran for about 7 to 11 cycles, a sample-barcoded 5' primer and a J-beta primer mix were used. A single record per CDR3 protein comes from TCRdb applying MiXCR to the 5' RACE reads. The sample shows almost 1 million distinct CDR3 sequences, roughly 51% of them seen only once. Sequenced sample: blood. These receptors were obtained from a woman aged 60-70 years in good health.

This rearrangement joins TRBV20-1 to TRBJ2-1; D remains unclear. CDR3 length: 12 amino acids. Germline assignment: CDR1 DFQATT and CDR2 SNEGSKA (reference sequence). V was trimmed by 1 base and J by 10 bases, leaving 11 bases between them. CDR3 region: CSARAYVGEQFF. CDR3 sequence (DNA): TGCAGTGCTAGAGCCTATGTAGGGGAGCAGTTCTTC.

The CDR3 bases are TGTGCCAGCAGCTTAGCGGCACAGAATGAAAAACTGTTTTTT. Encoded protein: CASSLAAQNEKLFF. V usage is TRBV7-2 and J usage is TRBJ1-4; no clear D. The CDR3 runs 14 residues. The V end lost 0 bases, the J end lost 5 bases, and 7 bases lay between the germline ends. CDR1 and CDR2 (germline): SGHTA, FQGNSA. Using reference TRBV7-2 and TRBJ1-4 for the parts outside the CDR3, the full variable domain is GAGVSQSPSNKVTEKGKDVELRCDPISGHTALYWYRQSLGQGLEFLIYFQGNSAPDKSGLPSDRFSAERTGGSVSTLTIQRTQQEDSAVYLCASSLAAQNEKLFFGSGTQLSVL.

This clonotype was detected a few times. The chain employs TRBV27 and TRBJ1-1; 8 positions agree with TRBD1. Germline lookup yields CDR1 MNHEY and CDR2 SMNVEV (reference sequence). The CDR3 consists of 13 residues. With V trimmed by 5 bases and J by 4 bases, 3 bases remained unmatched. CDR3 sequence: CASSLRGPTEAFF. The CDR3 coding sequence is TGTGCCAGCAGTCTCAGGGGGCCCACTGAAGCTTTCTTT.

The rearrangement uses TRBV7-2 and TRBJ2-1, with D hard to call. There are 17 residues in the CDR3. Between the trimmed V and J ends, which lost 1 base and 4 bases, there was a span of 17 bases. Germline V gene lookup returns CDR1 SGHTA and CDR2 FQGNSA. The CDR3 DNA follows: TGTGCCAGCAGCTTAGGCTCGGAACTTAGCCGATACAATGAGCAGTTCTTC. As protein: CASSLGSELSRYNEQFF.

This clonotype was counted a few times. This chain connects TRBV18 to TRBJ2-7, with a possible D match to TRBD2 (5 bases). The DNA end lines up better with TRBJ2-5; the J call may be wrong. Germline CDR1 reads KGHSH; CDR2 reads LQKENI. The CDR3 runs 15 residues. As DNA, the CDR3 is TGTGCCAGCTCACCGGTTCCGGCAGGCGGGGAGACCCAGTACTTC. Translated: CASSPVPAGGETQYF.

J is TRBJ2-6 and V is TRBV7-9, with a possible D match to TRBD1 (6 bases). The CDR3 totals 19 residues. Trimming left V 5 bases short and J 0 bases short, with 20 bases between. The germline V gene has CDR1 SEHNR and CDR2 FQNEAQ (reference sequence). In DNA, the CDR3 is TGTGCCAGCAGCCGACCCAGGGGCGCTTACTCCTCTGGGGCCAACGTCCTGACTTTC. It is translated as CASSRPRGAYSSGANVLTF.

This clonotype turned up a few times. This chain links TRBV7-2 with TRBJ2-3, with 11 nucleotides matching TRBD2. The CDR3 is 18 residues long. Germline-derived CDR1 and CDR2 are SGHTA and FQGNSA. Unmatched junction bases numbered 13, after V lost 3 bases and J lost 5 bases. The chain's CDR3 is CASSFPGLAESRGDTQYF. DNA of the CDR3: TGTGCCAGCAGCTTTCCGGGACTAGCGGAATCGAGGGGAGATACGCAGTATTTT.

The gene calls are TRBV29-1 and TRBJ1-2; maybe TRBD1 (6 bases). The germline V gene has CDR1 SQVTM and CDR2 ANQGSEA. The V gene lost 2 bases and the J gene lost 7 bases, with 11 bases spanning the gap. The CDR3 covers 12 residues. The CDR3 DNA sequence: TGCAGCGTTGAACACGGCAGGGGTGGCTACACCTTC. It specifies CSVEHGRGGYTF.

As concerns this clonotype: Being one base from a much bigger clone, this may be a read error. V is TRBV7-2 and J is TRBJ1-2; D unresolved. The germline gives CDR1 SGHTA, CDR2 FQGNSA. This CDR3 comprises 14 residues. The V end was cut by 4 bases, the J end by 8 bases, with 17 bases between. The CDR3 DNA reads TGTACCAGCAGCTCGGGCCCCAGCTCTAGCGGCTACACCTTC. This gives the protein CTSSSGPSSSGYTF.

This clonotype occurred a few times. The gene calls are TRBV7-2 and TRBJ2-5; TRBD1 matches 9 bases. V gave up 2 bases and J gave up 4 bases; unmatched junction bases: 8. Germline-derived CDR1 and CDR2 are SGHTA and FQGNSA. The CDR3 covers 16 residues. CDR3 sequence: CASSLSVTGQGETQYF. CDR3 bases: TGTGCCAGCAGCTTATCAGTCACGGGACAGGGAGAGACCCAGTACTTC.

This clonotype was seen a few times. The CDR3 DNA reads as TGTGCCAGCAGCTCGCCGTCAGGGCGACAGCCCCAGCATTTT. Protein product: CASSSPSGRQPQHF. This chain uses TRBV7-2 with TRBJ1-5; weak D call: TRBD1 (5 bases). The CDR3 loop spans 14 amino acids. The germline V gene encodes CDR1 SGHTA and CDR2 FQGNSA. Trimming cost V 4 bases and J 7 bases, with 14 bases left between them. The full variable domain, its missing parts supplied by reference TRBV7-2 and TRBJ1-5, is GAGVSQSPSNKVTEKGKDVELRCDPISGHTALYWYRQSLGQGLEFLIYFQGNSAPDKSGLPSDRFSAERTGGSVSTLTIQRTQQEDSAVYLCASSSPSGRQPQHFGDGTRLSIL.

This chain joins TRBV4-3 and TRBJ2-5; D could derive from TRBD1 or TRBD2 (6 bases each). The germline V and J ends were trimmed by 4 bases and 11 bases, with 29 bases remaining between them. Germline CDR1 is LGHNA and CDR2 is YSLEER. This CDR3 spans 17 amino acids. The CDR3 loop is CASSPSFGGVWDNEQYF. In DNA form, the CDR3 reads TGCGCCAGCAGCCCGAGTTTCGGGGGAGTGTGGGACAATGAGCAGTACTTC.

The V and J genes are TRBV6-5 and TRBJ2-1; D is uncertain. V was pared by 5 bases and J by 5 bases, with 16 bases between. Germline loops: CDR1 MNHEY, CDR2 SVGAGI. CDR3 length: 15 residues. CDR3 amino acids: CASSPVALGNNEQFF. For the CDR3, the DNA is TGTGCCAGCAGTCCCGTGGCTTTGGGGAACAATGAGCAGTTCTTC.

The rearrangement links TRBV25-1 to TRBJ2-5; unclear D gene. The J call may be faulty, since TRBJ2-7 better matches the DNA end. The CDR3 totals 13 residues. The germline V gene has CDR1 MGHDK and CDR2 SYGVNS. CDR3 protein: CASSECESCEQYF. The CDR3 DNA sequence: TGTGCCAGCAGTGAATGTGAGTCGTGCGAGCAGTACTTC.

J is TRBJ2-7 and V is TRBV20-1; D is ambiguous. The DNA matches TRBJ2-5 better at its end, which makes the J call doubtful. Germline V lookup: CDR1 DFQATT, CDR2 SNEGSKA (reference sequence). CDR3 length: 15 residues. CDR3 nucleotide sequence: TGCAGTGCTAGAAATCCGACGATGACGGACCAGACCCAGTACTTC. It yields the protein CSARNPTMTDQTQYF.

This clonotype was detected once. A read error may produce the germline difference seen at one junction end. This chain joins TRBV18 and TRBJ2-3; 7 nucleotides align to TRBD1. The V gene's germline CDR1 is KGHSH and CDR2 LQKENI. The CDR3 consists of 16 residues. The CDR3 protein is CASSPLGGGPTDPQYF. CDR3 coding DNA: TGTGCCAGCTCACCTTTAGGGGGCGGCCCCACAGATCCGCAGTATTTT.